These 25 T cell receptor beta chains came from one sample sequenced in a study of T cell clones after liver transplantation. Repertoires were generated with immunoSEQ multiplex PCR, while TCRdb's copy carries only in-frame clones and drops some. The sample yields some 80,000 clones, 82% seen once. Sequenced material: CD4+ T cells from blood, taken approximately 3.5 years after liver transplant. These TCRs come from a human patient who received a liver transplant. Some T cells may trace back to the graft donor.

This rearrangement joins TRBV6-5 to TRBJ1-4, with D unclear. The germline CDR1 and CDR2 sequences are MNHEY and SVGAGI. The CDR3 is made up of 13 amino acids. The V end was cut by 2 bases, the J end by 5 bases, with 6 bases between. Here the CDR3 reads CASSYQINEKLFF. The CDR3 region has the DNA TGTGCCAGCAGTTACCAAATAAATGAAAAACTGTTTTTT.

The CDR3 here is CASSLSVHGNTEAFF. CDR3 sequence (DNA): TGCGCCAGCAGCCTCTCGGTACACGGAAACACTGAAGCTTTCTTT. The V and J genes are TRBV5-1 and TRBJ1-1; unclear D gene. Germline loops: CDR1 SGHRS, CDR2 YFSETQ. Trimming removed 4 bases at V and 2 bases at J, with 15 bases between. The CDR3 is 15 amino acids.

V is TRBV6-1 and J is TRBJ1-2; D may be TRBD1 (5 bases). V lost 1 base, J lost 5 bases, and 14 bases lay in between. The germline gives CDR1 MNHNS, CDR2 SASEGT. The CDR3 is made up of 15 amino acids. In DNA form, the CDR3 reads TGTGCCAGCAGTGAAGGCTACGGGACTTTTTATGGCTACACCTTC. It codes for CASSEGYGTFYGYTF.

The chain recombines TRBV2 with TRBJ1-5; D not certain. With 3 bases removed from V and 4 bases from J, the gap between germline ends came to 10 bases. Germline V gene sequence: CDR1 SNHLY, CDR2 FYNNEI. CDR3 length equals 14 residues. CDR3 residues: CASSDGERNQPQHF. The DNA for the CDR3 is TGTGCCAGCAGTGACGGAGAAAGAAATCAGCCCCAGCATTTT.

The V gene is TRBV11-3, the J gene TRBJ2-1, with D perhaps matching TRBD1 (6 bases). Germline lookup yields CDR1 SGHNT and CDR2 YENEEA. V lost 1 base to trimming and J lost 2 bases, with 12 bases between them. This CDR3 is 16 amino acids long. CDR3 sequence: CASSLASRGTYNEQFF. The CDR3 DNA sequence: TGTGCCAGCAGCTTAGCTAGCAGGGGTACCTACAATGAGCAGTTCTTC.

The CDR3 DNA sequence: TGTGCCAGCAGGCGGGGTAGTTGGTCTTACAATGAGCAGTTCTTC. Residues: CASRRGSWSYNEQFF. The chain links TRBV27 to TRBJ2-1, with D possibly TRBD2 on 6 matching bases. In germline, CDR1 is MNHEY, CDR2 SMNVEV (reference sequence). The germline V and J ends were trimmed by 6 bases and 4 bases, with 16 bases remaining between them. The CDR3 extends over 15 amino acids.

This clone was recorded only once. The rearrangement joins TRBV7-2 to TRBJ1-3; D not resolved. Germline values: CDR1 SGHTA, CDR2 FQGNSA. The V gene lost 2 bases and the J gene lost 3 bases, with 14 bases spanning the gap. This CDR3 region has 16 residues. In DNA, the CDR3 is TGTGCCAGCAGCTTAAATTCTTTGGGGAATGGAAACACCATATATTTT. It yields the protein CASSLNSLGNGNTIYF.

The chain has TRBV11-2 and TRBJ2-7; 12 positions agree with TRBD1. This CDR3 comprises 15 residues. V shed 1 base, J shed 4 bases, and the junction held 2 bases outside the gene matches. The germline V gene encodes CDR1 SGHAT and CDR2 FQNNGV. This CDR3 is CASSLVGQGAYEQYF. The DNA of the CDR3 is TGTGCCAGCAGCTTAGTGGGACAGGGGGCGTACGAGCAGTACTTC.

The CDR3 here is CASSINGDRGNEQYF. DNA of the CDR3: TGTGCCAGTAGTATAAATGGAGACAGGGGTAACGAGCAGTACTTC. The chain is built from TRBV19 and TRBJ2-7, with 8 bases fitting TRBD1. The CDR3 runs 15 residues. CDR1 LNHDA and CDR2 SQIVND come from the germline V gene (reference sequence). V trimming: 2 bases; J trimming: 5 bases; junction bases outside the gene matches: 8.

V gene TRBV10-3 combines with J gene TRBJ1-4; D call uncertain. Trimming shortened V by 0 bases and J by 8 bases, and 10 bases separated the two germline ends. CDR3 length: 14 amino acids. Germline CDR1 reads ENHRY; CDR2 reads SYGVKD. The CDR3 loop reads CAISESRLGEKLFF. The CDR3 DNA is TGTGCCATCAGTGAGTCCCGGTTGGGGGAAAAACTGTTTTTT.

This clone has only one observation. In DNA, the CDR3 is TGTGCCAGCTCATCGACATGGAGCGCTCAAGAGACCCAGTACTTC. Translated: CASSSTWSAQETQYF. The J gene is TRBJ2-5, the V gene TRBV18; D is ambiguous. This CDR3 region has 15 residues. V was shortened by 5 bases and J by 2 bases, with 15 bases between the two germline ends. CDR1 is KGHSH, CDR2 LQKENI, per germline.

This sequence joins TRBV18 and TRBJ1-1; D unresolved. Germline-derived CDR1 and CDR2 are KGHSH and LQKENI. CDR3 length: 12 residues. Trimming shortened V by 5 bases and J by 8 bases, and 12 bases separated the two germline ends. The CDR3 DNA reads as TGTGCCAGCTCATGGACGAAAATCGAAGCTTTCTTT. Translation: CASSWTKIEAFF.

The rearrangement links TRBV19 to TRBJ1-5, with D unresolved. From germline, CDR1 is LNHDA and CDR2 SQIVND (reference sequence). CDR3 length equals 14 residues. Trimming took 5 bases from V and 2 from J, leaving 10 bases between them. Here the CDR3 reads CASSSWFGNQPQHF. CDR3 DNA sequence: TGTGCCAGTAGTTCATGGTTTGGCAATCAGCCCCAGCATTTT.

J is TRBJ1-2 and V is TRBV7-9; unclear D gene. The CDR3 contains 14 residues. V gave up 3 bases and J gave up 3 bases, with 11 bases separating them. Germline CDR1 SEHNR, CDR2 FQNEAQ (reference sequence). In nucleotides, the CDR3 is TGTGCCAGCAGCTTCGATGGGAGCGACTATGGCTACACCTTC. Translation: CASSFDGSDYGYTF.

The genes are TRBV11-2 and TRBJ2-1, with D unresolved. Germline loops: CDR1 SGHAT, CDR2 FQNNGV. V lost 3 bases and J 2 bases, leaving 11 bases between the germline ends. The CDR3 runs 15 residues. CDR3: CASSLTYAAYNEQFF. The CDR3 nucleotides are TGTGCCAGCAGCTTGACATACGCGGCCTACAATGAGCAGTTCTTC.

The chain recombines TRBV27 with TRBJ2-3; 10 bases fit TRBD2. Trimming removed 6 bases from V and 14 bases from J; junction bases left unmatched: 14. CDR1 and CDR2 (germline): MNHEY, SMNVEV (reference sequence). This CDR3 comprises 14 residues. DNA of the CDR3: TGTGCCAGCAGAGGTCTAGCGGGAGAAGGGAGTGGGTATTTT. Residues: CASRGLAGEGSGYF.

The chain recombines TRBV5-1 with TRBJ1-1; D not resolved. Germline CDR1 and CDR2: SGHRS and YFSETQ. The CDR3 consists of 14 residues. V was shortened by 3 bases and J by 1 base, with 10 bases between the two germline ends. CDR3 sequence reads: CASSSNGQNTEAFF. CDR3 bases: TGCGCCAGCAGCTCCAACGGGCAGAACACTGAAGCTTTCTTT.

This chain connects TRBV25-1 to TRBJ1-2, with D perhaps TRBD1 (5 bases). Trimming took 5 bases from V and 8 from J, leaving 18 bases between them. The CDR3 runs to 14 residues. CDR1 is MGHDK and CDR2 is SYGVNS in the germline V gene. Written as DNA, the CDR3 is TGTGCCAGCAGTTTCACCGGCCTCCCAGGGGGCTACACCTTC. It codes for CASSFTGLPGGYTF.

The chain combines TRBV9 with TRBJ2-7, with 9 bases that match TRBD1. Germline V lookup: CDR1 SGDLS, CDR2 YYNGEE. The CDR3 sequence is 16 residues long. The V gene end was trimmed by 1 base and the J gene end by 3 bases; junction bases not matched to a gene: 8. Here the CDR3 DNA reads TGTGCCAGCAGCGTATTGGGGACAGGGCCCTACTACGAGCAGTACTTC. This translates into CASSVLGTGPYYEQYF. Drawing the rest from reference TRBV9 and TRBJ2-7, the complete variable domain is DSGVTQTPKHLITATGQRVTLRCSPRSGDLSVYWYQQSLDQGLQFLIQYYNGEERAKGNILERFSAQQFPDLHSELNLSSLELGDSALYFCASSVLGTGPYYEQYFGPGTRLTVT.

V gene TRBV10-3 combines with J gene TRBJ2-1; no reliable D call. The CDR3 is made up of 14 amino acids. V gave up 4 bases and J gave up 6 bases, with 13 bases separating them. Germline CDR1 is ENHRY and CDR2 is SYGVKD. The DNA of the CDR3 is TGTGCCATCAGTGTCTTGGGTGATTCCAATGAGCAGTTCTTC. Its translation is CAISVLGDSNEQFF.

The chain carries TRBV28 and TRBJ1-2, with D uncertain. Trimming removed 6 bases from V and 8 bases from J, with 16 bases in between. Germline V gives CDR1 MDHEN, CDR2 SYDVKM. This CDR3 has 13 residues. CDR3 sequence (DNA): TGTGCCAGCAGCCTCCTCATTCACTGGGGCTACACCTTC. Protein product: CASSLLIHWGYTF.

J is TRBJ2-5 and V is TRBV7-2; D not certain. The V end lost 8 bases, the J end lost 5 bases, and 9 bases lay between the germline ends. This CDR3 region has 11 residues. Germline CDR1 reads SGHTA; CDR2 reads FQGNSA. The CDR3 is CASRSWETQYF. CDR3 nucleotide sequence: TGTGCCAGCCGATCGTGGGAGACCCAGTACTTC.

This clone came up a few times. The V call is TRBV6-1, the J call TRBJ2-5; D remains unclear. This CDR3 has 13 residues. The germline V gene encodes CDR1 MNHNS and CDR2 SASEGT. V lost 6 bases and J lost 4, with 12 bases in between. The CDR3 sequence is CASRASTGETQYF. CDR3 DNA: TGTGCCAGCAGGGCCAGTACGGGAGAGACCCAGTACTTC.

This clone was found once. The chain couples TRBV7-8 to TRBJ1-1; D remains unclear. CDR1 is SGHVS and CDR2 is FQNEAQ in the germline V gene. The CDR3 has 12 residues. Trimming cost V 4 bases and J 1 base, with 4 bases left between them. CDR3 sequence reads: CASSWGNTEAFF. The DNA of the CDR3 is TGTGCCAGCAGCTGGGGGAACACTGAAGCTTTCTTT.

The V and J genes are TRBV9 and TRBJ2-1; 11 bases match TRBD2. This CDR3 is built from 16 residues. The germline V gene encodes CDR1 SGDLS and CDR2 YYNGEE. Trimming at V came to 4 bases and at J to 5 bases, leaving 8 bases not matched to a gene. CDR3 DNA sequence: TGTGCCAGCAGCATGGGACTAGCGGTACTAAACAATGAGCAGTTCTTC. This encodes CASSMGLAVLNNEQFF. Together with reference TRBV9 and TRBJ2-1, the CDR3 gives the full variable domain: DSGVTQTPKHLITATGQRVTLRCSPRSGDLSVYWYQQSLDQGLQFLIQYYNGEERAKGNILERFSAQQFPDLHSELNLSSLELGDSALYFCASSMGLAVLNNEQFFGPGTRLTVL.